These 21 T cell receptor beta chains were all obtained from the same sample, sequenced in a study of blood T cell repertoires in COVID-19 (dated by TCRdb to the early 2020s). Receptor amplification or capture employed the immunoSEQ multiplex PCR assay. Not all clones reach the TCRdb copy of this immuneACCESS table, which keeps in-frame sequences only. Checked studies attribute under half of the gap to unresolved V genes and leave the rest unexplained. The sample table contains roughly 200,000 clones; only one count was recorded for roughly 80% of them. The ten largest clones take up about 8% of the sample. The sample taken for sequencing was peripheral blood. The receptors stem from a woman older than 75 with acute or convalescent COVID-19.

This chain uses TRBV18 with TRBJ2-5; D may be TRBD2 (5 bases). The CDR3 runs to 13 residues. The germline V and J ends were trimmed by 3 bases and 0 bases, with 5 bases remaining between them. Looked up from germline, CDR1 is KGHSH and CDR2 is LQKENI. In DNA form, the CDR3 reads TGTGCCAGCTCACCCGGGGACCAAGAGACCCAGTACTTC. Translating gives CASSPGDQETQYF.

This clone was picked up one time. The rearrangement uses TRBV7-8 and TRBJ1-5; TRBD1 aligns across 7 bases. The CDR3 is made up of 17 amino acids. CDR1 and CDR2 from the germline V gene are SGHVS and FQNEAQ. V lost 5 bases, J lost 0 bases, and 10 bases stayed unmatched. The CDR3 coding sequence is TGTGCCAGCAGCCCGGGACAGCTGGAATATAGCAATCAGCCCCAGCATTTT. It yields the protein CASSPGQLEYSNQPQHF.

This chain connects TRBV9 to TRBJ2-1; 12 bases are a match to TRBD2. Germline values: CDR1 SGDLS, CDR2 YYNGEE. The CDR3 spans 17 residues. The V and J ends lost 5 bases and 3 bases, in that order; junction bases with no gene match: 9. CDR3 DNA: TGTGCCAGCAGATTTACTAGCGGGGGGTCCTTCTACAATGAGCAGTTCTTC. Translated, it gives CASRFTSGGSFYNEQFF.

This chain uses TRBV28 with TRBJ1-4; D might be TRBD1 (6 bases). The CDR3 sequence is 20 residues long. Germline CDR1 is MDHEN and CDR2 is SYDVKM. Trimming took off 6 bases at V and 0 bases at J, with 26 bases between the two ends. The CDR3 DNA follows: TGTGCCAGCAGCCGCCGGACTCGCCTGACAGGCACTGCAACTAATGAAAAACTGTTTTTT. Amino acids: CASSRRTRLTGTATNEKLFF.

The rearrangement links TRBV7-2 to TRBJ2-5; 16 bases agree with TRBD2. With 5 bases clipped from V and 4 bases from J, the junction kept 4 bases outside the gene matches. CDR3 length equals 16 residues. CDR1 is SGHTA, CDR2 FQGNSA, per germline. The CDR3 protein is CASSGTSGRAGETQYF. CDR3 DNA: TGTGCCAGCAGCGGGACTAGCGGGAGGGCAGGAGAGACCCAGTACTTC.

This clone was found a few times. The rearrangement joins TRBV6-5 to TRBJ1-4, with TRBD1 matching 8 bases. Germline V CDR1 and CDR2: MNHEY, SVGAGI. This CDR3 has 16 residues. V was clipped by 4 bases and J by 5 bases; unmatched bases: 9. CDR3 coding DNA: TGTGCCAGCAGTTCCAAAGGACAGGGTAGGAATGAAAAACTGTTTTTT. Its protein is CASSSKGQGRNEKLFF.

This clone appeared a few times. The genes are TRBV10-3 and TRBJ2-1; 13 bases map to TRBD2. Germline lookup yields CDR1 ENHRY and CDR2 SYGVKD. This CDR3 spans 17 amino acids. With V trimmed by 4 bases and J by 13 bases, 16 bases remained unmatched. The CDR3 reads CAISVPPAATSGGAQFF. Here the CDR3 DNA reads TGTGCCATCAGTGTGCCCCCTGCGGCAACTAGCGGGGGGGCTCAGTTCTTC.

The CDR3 reads CASSLAGQGPYGYTF. In DNA, the CDR3 is TGTGCCAGCAGCTTGGCCGGACAGGGGCCCTATGGCTACACCTTC. J is TRBJ1-2 and V is TRBV5-4; 9 bases map to TRBD1. Germline V CDR1 and CDR2: SGHNT, YYREEE (reference sequence). Germline trimming cut 0 bases from V and 4 bases from J; bases unmatched to any gene: 4. The CDR3 is made up of 15 amino acids.

The chain has TRBV28 and TRBJ2-4, with TRBD2 identical over 8 bases. This CDR3 is built from 15 residues. With V trimmed by 2 bases and J by 7 bases, 7 bases remained unmatched. Germline V gives CDR1 MDHEN, CDR2 SYDVKM. As DNA, the CDR3 is TGTGCCAGCAGTTTAAACTGGAGCGGGGGTAACATTCAGTACTTC. Amino acids: CASSLNWSGGNIQYF.

The V call is TRBV2, the J call TRBJ2-6, with a weak D call TRBD1 (5 bases). CDR3 size: 17 residues. Trimming stripped 2 bases from V and 4 bases from J, with 15 bases between. Looked up from germline, CDR1 is SNHLY and CDR2 is FYNNEI. The CDR3 coding sequence is TGTGCCAGCAGTGAATCAGGGCCGCCGTCCGGGGCCAACGTCCTGACTTTC. Its translation: CASSESGPPSGANVLTF. The whole variable domain, remainder taken from reference TRBV2 and TRBJ2-6, is EPEVTQTPSHQVTQMGQEVILRCVPISNHLYFYWYRQILGQKVEFLVSFYNNEISEKSEIFDDQFSVERPDGSNFTLKIRSTKLEDSAMYFCASSESGPPSGANVLTFGAGSRLTVL.

This clone was found a few times. J is TRBJ2-7 and V is TRBV6-6; TRBD1 might be the D (6 bases). Germline values: CDR1 MNHNY, CDR2 SVGAGI (reference sequence). Trimming left V 2 bases short and J 0 bases short, with 14 bases between. The CDR3 spans 16 residues. As DNA, the CDR3 is TGTGCCAGCAGTTACCCCACGGACAGAATCTCCTACGAGCAGTACTTC. Protein sequence: CASSYPTDRISYEQYF.

The V call is TRBV30, the J call TRBJ2-1, with 7 bases fitting TRBD2. The J segment lost 0 bases and the V segment lost 8 bases, leaving 19 bases of the junction unmatched. Germline V lookup: CDR1 GTSNPN, CDR2 SVGIG (reference sequence). The CDR3 has 18 amino acids. DNA for the CDR3: TGTGCCCCCAGAGGAACAGGCCTGCGGGGGTTCTCCTACAATGAGCAGTTCTTC. This gives the protein CAPRGTGLRGFSYNEQFF.

The V and J genes are TRBV5-1 and TRBJ2-1, with 10 bases lining up with TRBD2. In germline, CDR1 is SGHRS, CDR2 YFSETQ. V dropped 0 bases and J dropped 7; count of bases not matched to a gene: 7. The CDR3 spans 16 residues. Here the CDR3 reads CASSLVPSGSGNEQFF. The CDR3 DNA is TGCGCCAGCAGCTTGGTTCCTAGCGGGAGTGGGAATGAGCAGTTCTTC.

This clone appeared a few times. The chain links TRBV6-5 to TRBJ1-5, with TRBD1 identical over 8 bases. The CDR3 runs 15 residues. CDR1 and CDR2 from the germline V gene are MNHEY and SVGAGI. V dropped 5 bases and J dropped 1; count of bases not matched to a gene: 4. DNA of the CDR3: TGTGCCAGCAGTAAGACAGGGGAAAGCAATCAGCCCCAGCATTTT. Translating it yields CASSKTGESNQPQHF.

This chain joins TRBV9 and TRBJ2-2, with D unresolved. CDR3 length: 12 amino acids. The ends were cut back, 1 base at V and 6 bases at J, with 4 bases in the middle. The germline V gene has CDR1 SGDLS and CDR2 YYNGEE. The CDR3 sequence: CASSVSAGELFF. Here the CDR3 DNA reads TGTGCCAGCAGCGTATCCGCCGGGGAGCTGTTTTTT.

The chain employs TRBV4-1 and TRBJ2-7; D is perhaps TRBD2 (5 bases). This CDR3 comprises 16 residues. The germline V gene has CDR1 MGHRA and CDR2 YSYEKL. V was pared by 1 base and J by 5 bases, with 18 bases between. The CDR3 sequence: CASSQVSGDTGNEQYF. CDR3 DNA: TGCGCCAGCAGCCAAGTGTCCGGGGATACTGGGAACGAGCAGTACTTC.

This chain links TRBV7-6 with TRBJ1-2; 8 nucleotides match TRBD1. The V gene's germline CDR1 is SGHVS and CDR2 FNYEAQ. With V trimmed by 4 bases and J by 10 bases, 5 bases remained unmatched. CDR3 size: 12 residues. CDR3 residues: CASSSDRGVYTF. CDR3 nucleotides: TGTGCCAGCAGCTCCGACAGGGGTGTCTACACCTTC.

This clone was recorded a few times. The CDR3 coding sequence is TGTGCCAGCAGTTTATGGATGGACAGATTTGACTATGGCTACACCTTC. Its translation is CASSLWMDRFDYGYTF. The rearrangement links TRBV28 to TRBJ1-2; possible D gene TRBD1, 6 bases. CDR1 MDHEN and CDR2 SYDVKM come from the germline V gene. The CDR3 spans 16 residues. Trimming removed 0 bases at V and 3 bases at J, with 14 bases between.

The V gene is TRBV5-1, the J gene TRBJ2-7; D possibly corresponds to TRBD1 (6 bases). The V gene's germline CDR1 is SGHRS and CDR2 YFSETQ. The V end lost 0 bases, the J end lost 4 bases, and 14 bases lay between the germline ends. CDR3 length: 15 amino acids. The DNA for the CDR3 is TGCGCCAGCAGCTTGGATCTGGGGGCTGGGTACGAGCAGTACTTC. This codes for CASSLDLGAGYEQYF.

This chain's CDR3 is CASSESGRYYEQYF. CDR3 bases: TGTGCCAGCAGTGAATCCGGGAGATACTACGAGCAGTACTTC. The V gene is TRBV6-1, the J gene TRBJ2-7; maybe TRBD2 (6 bases). The CDR3 runs 14 residues. Germline CDR1 MNHNS, CDR2 SASEGT. Trimming stripped 2 bases from V and 3 bases from J, with 11 bases between.

The chain recombines TRBV11-2 with TRBJ1-1, with D maybe TRBD1 (5 bases). The germline CDR1 and CDR2 sequences are SGHAT and FQNNGV. V lost 4 bases, J lost 0 bases, and 12 bases lay in between. The CDR3 runs to 15 residues. The DNA for the CDR3 is TGTGCCAGCAGCTCCGCCGGACACCTGAACACTGAAGCTTTCTTT. Translation: CASSSAGHLNTEAFF.